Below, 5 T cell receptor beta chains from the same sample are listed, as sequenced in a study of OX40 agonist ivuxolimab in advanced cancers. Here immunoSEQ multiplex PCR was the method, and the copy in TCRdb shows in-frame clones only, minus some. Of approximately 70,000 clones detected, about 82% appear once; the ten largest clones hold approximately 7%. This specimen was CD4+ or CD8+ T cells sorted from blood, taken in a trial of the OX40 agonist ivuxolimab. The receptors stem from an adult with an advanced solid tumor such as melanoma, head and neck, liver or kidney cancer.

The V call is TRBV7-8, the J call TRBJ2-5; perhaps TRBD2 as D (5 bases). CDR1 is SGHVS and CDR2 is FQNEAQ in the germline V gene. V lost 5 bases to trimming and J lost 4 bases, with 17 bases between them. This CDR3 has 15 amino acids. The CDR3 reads CASSLLGGLIETQYF. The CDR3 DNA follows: TGTGCCAGCAGCCTCCTCGGCGGGCTTATAGAGACCCAGTACTTC.

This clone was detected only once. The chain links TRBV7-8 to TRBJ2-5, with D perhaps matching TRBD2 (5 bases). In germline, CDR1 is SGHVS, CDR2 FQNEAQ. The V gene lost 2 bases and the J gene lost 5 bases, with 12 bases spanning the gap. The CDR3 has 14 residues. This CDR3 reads CASSLRPEGETQYF. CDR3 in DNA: TGTGCCAGCAGCTTAAGGCCTGAGGGTGAGACCCAGTACTTC.

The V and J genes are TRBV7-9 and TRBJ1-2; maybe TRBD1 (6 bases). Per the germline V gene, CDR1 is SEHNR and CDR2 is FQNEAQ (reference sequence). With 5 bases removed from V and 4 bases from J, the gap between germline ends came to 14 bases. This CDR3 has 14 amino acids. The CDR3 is CASSNRQVSYGYTF. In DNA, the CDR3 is TGTGCCAGCAGCAATCGACAGGTTTCCTATGGCTACACCTTC.

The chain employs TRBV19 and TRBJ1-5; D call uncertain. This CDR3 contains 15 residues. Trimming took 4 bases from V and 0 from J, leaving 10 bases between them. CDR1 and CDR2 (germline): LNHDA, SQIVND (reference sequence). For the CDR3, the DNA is TGTGCCAGTAGTAGGACGGTTAATAGCAATCAGCCCCAGCATTTT. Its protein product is CASSRTVNSNQPQHF.

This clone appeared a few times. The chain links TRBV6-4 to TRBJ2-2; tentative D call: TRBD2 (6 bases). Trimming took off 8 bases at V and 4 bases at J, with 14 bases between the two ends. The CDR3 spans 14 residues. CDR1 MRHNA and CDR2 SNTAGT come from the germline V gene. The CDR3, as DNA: TGTGCCAGCCAGACTAGTGTGAGCACCGGGGAGCTGTTTTTT. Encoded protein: CASQTSVSTGELFF.